This T cell receptor beta chain was sequenced during a study of regulatory T cells in long-lasting Graves disease. Germline CDR1 SGHTA, CDR2 FQGNSA. This CDR3 comprises 14 residues. This clonotype was recorded many times. At one end the junction does not follow the germline gene, possibly because of a read error. Time point described: newly diagnosed GD, antithyroid drugs for less than 3 months. The TCR library was made from RNA that had been extracted from PBMCs in TRIzol. The peripheral blood volume drawn was approximately 9 milliliters, and it was collected into EDTA tubes. Arm-PCR of CDR3 regions and iRepertoire HTBI primers were used to build TCR beta libraries. TCRdb fed the multiplex PCR reads into MiXCR, producing one record per CDR3 protein. The table includes approximately 470,000 distinct CDR3 sequences, roughly 17% detected once. These data were likewise used in another study, on T cells in Graves' hyperthyroidism and ophthalmopathy. As that study records: When the TCR CDR3 underwent first-round RT-PCR, the HTBI primer set was used.

The TCR was taken from a man aged 40-50 years with Graves disease. Sequencing was performed on peripheral blood mononuclear cells (PBMCs), taken at new diagnosis, from a patient treated with antithyroid drugs. The chain employs TRBV7-2 and TRBJ2-5; D may be TRBD2 (5 bases). The CDR3 DNA follows: TGTGCCAGCAGCCCGGAGGTCAGCCAAGAGACCCAATACTTC. This encodes CASSPEVSQETQYF.